Listed below are T cell receptor beta chains from one sample, sequenced in a study of blood T cell repertoires in COVID-19. Sequencing used immunoSEQ multiplex PCR; TCRdb keeps in-frame clones, though not all of them. The sample has roughly 360,000 clones, roughly 90% seen once. The sample consisted of PBMCs or T cells enriched from blood (not recorded which). These TCRs come from a woman in her thirties with acute COVID-19. Each CDR3 is given with its conserved first and last residue. D genes are given only for firm matches. A clone size is listed for some rows: how often the clone was seen (once, few, many), or a class if it is expanded.

- TRBJ2-1 - TRBV5-5 CASSLGQGWDNEQFF TGTGCCAGCAGCCTTGGGCAGGGCTGGGACAATGAGCAGTTCTTC
- TRBJ2-3 - TRBV5-4 CASSLSGTDTQYF TGTGCCAGCAGCTTGAGCGGCACAGATACGCAGTATTTT
- TRBJ1-1 once TRBV9 CASSVGGALNTEAFF TGTGCCAGCAGCGTAGGCGGGGCGTTGAACACTGAAGCTTTCTTT
- TRBJ1-3 - TRBV7-8 CASSAQLSGNTIYF TGTGCCAGCAGCGCTCAGTTATCTGGAAACACCATATATTTT
TRBD1 TRBJ1-5 - TRBV24-1 CATSGAGQGNQPQHF TGTGCCACCAGTGGGGCAGGACAGGGGAACCAGCCCCAGCATTTT
TRBD2 TRBJ2-1 - TRBV6-5 CASSLNSGGKYNEQFF TGTGCCAGCAGTTTAAATAGCGGGGGCAAATACAATGAGCAGTTCTTC
TRBD1 TRBJ2-7 - TRBV19 CASSIGAGGAVEQYF TGTGCCAGTAGTATAGGAGCAGGGGGAGCGGTCGAGCAGTACTTC
- TRBJ1-6 - TRBV5-1 CASSNNPEVYNSPLHF TGCGCCAGCAGTAACAACCCTGAGGTCTATAATTCACCCCTCCACTTT
TRBD1 TRBJ2-1 - TRBV27 CASSFPRGTGVNEQFF TGTGCCAGCAGTTTTCCGAGAGGCACAGGGGTCAATGAGCAGTTCTTC
TRBD1 TRBJ2-5 once TRBV27 CASSLDRGRETQYF TGTGCCAGCAGTTTAGACAGGGGGCGGGAGACCCAGTACTTC
- TRBJ1-1 - TRBV9 CASSVDQVLNTEAFF TGTGCCAGCAGCGTAGACCAGGTCCTGAACACTGAAGCTTTCTTT
- TRBJ1-2 once TRBV13 CASSWAGSTNYGYTF TGTGCCAGCAGCTGGGCAGGGTCAACTAACTATGGCTACACCTTC
- TRBJ2-1 - TRBV21-1 CASSNPGGGEGQFF TGTGCCAGCAGCAACCCCGGGGGGGGCGAGGGGCAGTTCTTC
- TRBJ2-7 - TRBV6-5 CASSYTAGPYEQYF TGTGCCAGCAGTTACACCGCGGGCCCCTACGAGCAGTACTTC
- TRBJ2-6 - TRBV19 CASSTQDRTGANVLTF TGTGCCAGTAGTACTCAGGACAGAACTGGGGCCAACGTCCTGACTTTC
TRBD1 TRBJ2-7 - TRBV6-5 CASSKIRGFYEQYF TGTGCCAGCAGTAAAATCAGGGGGTTCTACGAGCAGTACTTC
TRBD2 TRBJ2-2 - TRBV30 CAWSVPGLAPTGELFF TGTGCCTGGAGCGTCCCGGGACTAGCTCCCACCGGGGAGCTGTTTTTT
- TRBJ1-4 - TRBV4-3 CASSLRSGLEKLFF TGCGCCAGCAGCCTCCGTTCTGGGCTCGAAAAACTGTTTTTT
TRBD2 TRBJ2-3 - TRBV19 CASSIGLVVTDTQYF TGTGCCAGTAGTATCGGACTAGTAGTCACAGATACGCAGTATTTT
TRBD1 TRBJ1-4 - TRBV29-1 CSVRQGATYEKLFF TGCAGCGTCCGACAGGGCGCGACGTATGAAAAACTGTTTTTT
TRBD2 TRBJ2-3 - TRBV7-6 CASSPSGGRTDTQYF TGTGCCAGCAGTCCTAGCGGGGGGCGCACAGATACGCAGTATTTT
- TRBJ1-1 - TRBV5-1 CASSLEGRGFTEAFF TGCGCCAGCAGCTTGGAAGGCAGGGGATTCACTGAAGCTTTCTTT
TRBD1 TRBJ1-2 - TRBV11-3 CASSLAGGYGYTF TGTGCCAGCAGCTTAGCAGGGGGCTATGGCTACACCTTC
- TRBJ2-2 - TRBV7-2 CASSPRRTGELFF TGTGCCAGCAGCCCCCGTCGGACCGGGGAGCTGTTTTTT
- TRBJ2-2 - TRBV5-6 CASSSLQAGTYTGELFF TGTGCCAGCAGCTCCCTTCAAGCCGGGACTTACACCGGGGAGCTGTTTTTT
- TRBJ2-3 once TRBV7-2 CASSPGTDTQYF TGTGCCAGCAGCCCCGGCACAGATACGCAGTATTTT
TRBD1 TRBJ2-1 - TRBV11-1 CASRPGTGQYNEQFF TGTGCCAGCAGGCCCGGGACAGGGCAATACAATGAGCAGTTCTTC
- TRBJ2-7 - TRBV19 CASSAARGYEQYF TGTGCCAGTAGTGCAGCCAGGGGCTACGAGCAGTACTTC
- TRBJ2-7 - TRBV30 CAWSAWGLSEQYF TGTGCCTGGAGTGCTTGGGGGCTGTCCGAGCAGTACTTC
- TRBJ2-2 - TRBV3-1/TRBV3-2 CASSQGSGTGELFF TGTGCCAGCAGCCAAGGGTCGGGGACCGGGGAGCTGTTTTTT
- TRBJ2-2 few TRBV2 CASSGRGTGELFF TGTGCCAGCAGTGGCAGGGGCACCGGGGAGCTGTTTTTT
TRBD2 TRBJ2-7 once TRBV18 CASSPRGTGTSGGRTYEQYF TGTGCCAGCTCACCACGTGGAACCGGGACTAGCGGGGGGCGAACCTACGAGCAGTACTTC
- TRBJ2-7 - TRBV29-1 CSVENGLADEQYF TGCAGCGTTGAAAATGGATTAGCCGACGAGCAGTACTTC
TRBD1 TRBJ2-7 - TRBV2 CASRGQTYEQYF TGTGCCAGCAGGGGACAGACCTACGAGCAGTACTTC
- TRBJ2-2 - TRBV6-5 CASRLFTGELFF TGTGCCAGCAGGTTATTCACCGGGGAGCTGTTTTTT
TRBD1 TRBJ2-7 - TRBV27 CASSLGQGGTYEQYF TGTGCCAGCAGTCTTGGACAGGGGGGGACCTACGAGCAGTACTTC
- TRBJ2-3 - TRBV5-1 CASSFGVGDTQYF TGCGCCAGCAGCTTCGGGGTGGGGGATACGCAGTATTTT
TRBD1 TRBJ1-4 - TRBV7-9 CASSPTGKGNEKLFF TGTGCCAGCAGCCCGACAGGGAAGGGGAATGAAAAACTGTTTTTT
- TRBJ1-4 - TRBV6-6 CASSYAGTGPNEKLFF TGTGCCAGCAGTTACGCAGGAACCGGCCCTAATGAAAAACTGTTTTTT
- TRBJ1-2 - TRBV12-3/TRBV12-4 CASSSGNYGYTF TGTGCCAGCAGTTCGGGAAACTATGGCTACACCTTC
TRBD2 TRBJ2-1 - TRBV15 CATSILAGGNEQFF TGTGCCACCAGCATATTAGCGGGGGGGAATGAGCAGTTCTTC